The rows below give T cell receptor beta chains drawn from one sample of a study of post-analysis software for immune sequencing data. TCRdb redid the calling of the PCR reads with MiXCR, one entry per CDR3 protein. The table includes roughly 600,000 distinct CDR3 sequences, roughly 40% detected once. The specimen was blood. These receptors were obtained from a girl between 10 and 17 years old with multiple sclerosis. Each CDR3 is given with its conserved first and last residue. The D gene is left open where the match is weak. Clone size, where shown, is once, few, many, or a class for clones that have expanded.

>TRBJ2-1|TRBV3-1|few|-
CASSVPSGRQFF
TGTGCCAGCAGCGTTCCAAGCGGCCGGCAGTTCTTC
>TRBJ2-1|TRBV12-3/TRBV12-4|once|-
CASSVVAGEQFF
TGTGCCAGCAGTGTGGTCGCTGGTGAGCAGTTCTTC
>TRBJ2-7|TRBV30|-|-
CAWSGTVRPEQYF
TGTGCCTGGAGTGGGACGGTAAGACCCGAGCAGTACTTC
>TRBJ2-2|TRBV12-3/TRBV12-4|-|-
CASRYREDGELFF
TGTGCCAGCAGATACAGGGAGGACGGGGAGCTGTTTTTT
>TRBJ2-7|TRBV10-3|-|-
CAISENESYEQYF
TGTGCCATCAGTGAAAACGAGTCCTACGAGCAGTACTTC
>TRBJ1-1|TRBV4-1|-|-
CASSQAIDFNTEAFF
TGCGCCAGCAGCCAAGCAATAGACTTTAACACTGAAGCTTTCTTT
>TRBJ2-3|TRBV7-2|-|-
CASSWLGDTQYF
TGTGCCAGCAGCTGGTTGGGAGATACGCAGTATTTT
>TRBJ2-3|TRBV10-3|-|TRBD2
CAISSGQPRDTQYF
TGTGCCATCTCTAGCGGGCAACCCCGGGATACGCAGTATTTT
>TRBJ1-3|TRBV20-1|few|-
CSARPSGERNTIYF
TGCAGTGCTCGCCCATCGGGGGAAAGAAACACCATATATTTT
>TRBJ2-7|TRBV18|-|TRBD1
CASSDTPGQGDYEQYF
TGTGCCAGCTCGGACACGCCGGGACAGGGTGACTACGAGCAGTACTTC
>TRBJ2-1|TRBV5-1|-|TRBD2
CASSLQTSGTDTQFF
TGCGCCAGCAGCTTGCAGACTAGCGGCACAGATACGCAGTTCTTC
>TRBJ2-7|TRBV29-1|-|TRBD1
CSVQQGYEQYF
TGCAGCGTTCAACAGGGGTACGAGCAGTACTTC
>TRBJ2-1|TRBV20-1|-|TRBD2
CSARSWTSANYNEQFF
TGCAGTGCTAGATCGTGGACTAGCGCCAACTACAATGAGCAGTTCTTC
>TRBJ2-6|TRBV2|-|TRBD1
CASRTGSGANVLTF
TGTGCCAGCAGGACAGGGTCTGGGGCCAACGTCCTGACTTTC
>TRBJ2-7|TRBV12-3/TRBV12-4|once|TRBD2
CASSFRLAGGSSYEQYF
TGTGCCAGCAGTTTTCGACTAGCGGGGGGCAGCTCCTACGAGCAGTACTTC
>TRBJ2-2|TRBV28|few|TRBD2
CASSPGGTGELFF
TGTGCCAGCAGTCCGGGGGGTACCGGGGAGCTGTTTTTT
>TRBJ2-7|TRBV7-8|-|TRBD2
CASSSERESHYEQYF
TGTGCCAGCAGCTCCGAGCGGGAGAGTCACTACGAGCAGTACTTC
>TRBJ1-5|TRBV6-1|-|-
CASRDFSNQPQHF
TGTGCCAGCCGGGACTTTAGCAATCAGCCCCAGCATTTT
>TRBJ2-7|TRBV29-1|few|TRBD2
CSAWGGYSYEQYF
TGCAGCGCCTGGGGAGGGTACTCCTACGAGCAGTACTTC
>TRBJ1-5|TRBV12-3/TRBV12-4|once|-
CASRMTGPQNQPQHF
TGTGCCAGCAGGATGACGGGACCGCAAAATCAGCCCCAGCATTTT
>TRBJ1-1|TRBV7-8|-|-
CASSPLQGFTEAFF
TGTGCCAGCAGCCCCCTGCAGGGCTTCACTGAAGCTTTCTTT
>TRBJ2-1|TRBV4-1|few|-
CASSQASPALGNEQFF
TGCGCCAGCAGCCAAGCGTCCCCTGCTCTGGGGAATGAGCAGTTCTTC
>TRBJ1-4|TRBV10-3|-|-
CAISESPGRGNEKLFF
TGTGCCATCAGTGAGTCACCGGGCCGAGGGAATGAAAAACTGTTTTTT
>TRBJ1-2|TRBV10-3|once|-
CAISPVGRANYGYTF
TGTGCCATCAGTCCGGTGGGCAGGGCAAACTATGGCTACACCTTC
>TRBJ1-6|TRBV12-3/TRBV12-4|-|TRBD1
CASRRDRGRFLSSYNSPLHF
TGTGCCAGCAGACGGGACAGGGGGCGGTTTCTGAGCTCCTATAATTCACCCCTCCACTTT
>TRBJ2-1|TRBV29-1|few|-
CSALRGSSYNEQFF
TGCAGCGCCCTAAGGGGAAGCTCCTACAATGAGCAGTTCTTC
>TRBJ1-2|TRBV12-3/TRBV12-4|-|TRBD1
CASRPQGNTYGYTF
TGTGCCAGCAGACCACAGGGGAATACCTATGGCTACACCTTC
>TRBJ1-2|TRBV3-1|-|-
CASSYRVGGYTF
TGTGCCAGCAGTTACAGGGTGGGTGGCTACACCTTC
>TRBJ2-3|TRBV6-2/TRBV6-3|-|-
CASSSNRVEDTDTQYF
TGTGCCAGCAGTTCGAACAGGGTCGAGGACACAGATACGCAGTATTTT
>TRBJ2-7|TRBV12-3/TRBV12-4|few|-
CASSLEGRYYEQYF
TGTGCCAGCAGTCTCGAGGGTAGGTACTACGAGCAGTACTTC
>TRBJ1-1|TRBV6-2/TRBV6-3|-|-
CASSPKRALNTEAFF
TGTGCCAGCAGCCCTAAGCGGGCTTTGAACACTGAAGCTTTCTTT
>TRBJ2-7|TRBV4-1|few|TRBD1
CASSPDREYEQYF
TGCGCCAGCAGCCCGGACAGGGAGTACGAGCAGTACTTC
>TRBJ2-1|TRBV4-1|-|-
CASSQDRGTTISSYNEQFF
TGCGCCAGCAGCCAAGACCGCGGGACCACTATTAGTTCCTACAATGAGCAGTTCTTC
>TRBJ2-1|TRBV12-3/TRBV12-4|-|TRBD2
CASTPSRLAGGLDEQFF
TGTGCCAGCACCCCTAGCCGGCTAGCGGGAGGTTTGGATGAGCAGTTCTTC
>TRBJ1-2|TRBV6-5|few|-
CASSHGTHNYGYTF
TGTGCCAGCAGTCACGGGACGCATAACTATGGCTACACCTTC
>TRBJ2-5|TRBV5-1|-|-
CASSLGVSDRQETQYF
TGCGCCAGCAGCCTGGGGGTTTCGGATCGGCAAGAGACCCAGTACTTC
>TRBJ2-5|TRBV12-3/TRBV12-4|-|TRBD2
CASTLLAGDGETQYF
TGTGCCAGCACTCTACTAGCGGGAGACGGGGAGACCCAGTACTTC
>TRBJ1-4|TRBV12-3/TRBV12-4|few|-
CASSYHGRLNEKLFF
TGTGCCAGCAGTTATCATGGACGCCTTAATGAAAAACTGTTTTTT
>TRBJ2-4|TRBV7-3|-|-
CASSSQGDVGNIQYF
TGTGCCAGCAGCTCACAGGGAGACGTAGGGAACATTCAGTACTTC
>TRBJ2-1|TRBV6-5|many|-
CASSLWGVPYNEQFF
TGTGCCAGCAGTCTTTGGGGGGTCCCCTACAATGAGCAGTTCTTC
>TRBJ2-5|TRBV29-1|-|-
CSVERDIEETQYF
TGCAGCGTTGAACGGGACATCGAAGAGACCCAGTACTTC
>TRBJ1-2|TRBV7-6|-|-
CASSSSRGGYGYTF
TGTGCCAGCAGCTCTTCGAGGGGCGGTTATGGCTACACCTTC
>TRBJ1-2|TRBV5-1|few|-
CASSYALEGRSNYGYTF
TGCGCCAGCAGCTACGCCTTGGAAGGACGTAGTAACTATGGCTACACCTTC
>TRBJ2-3|TRBV29-1|few|-
CSVEGRDTSTDTQYF
TGCAGCGTTGAAGGCCGGGACACATCCACAGATACGCAGTATTTT
>TRBJ2-7|TRBV10-3|-|TRBD2
CAISEPGTRHYEQYF
TGTGCCATCAGTGAACCCGGGACTAGACACTACGAGCAGTACTTC
>TRBJ2-3|TRBV28|few|-
CASSLLRATQYF
TGTGCCAGCAGTTTACTCAGGGCTACGCAGTATTTT
>TRBJ2-5|TRBV27|once|TRBD1
CASSLGAGGEEQYF
TGTGCCAGCAGTCTTGGAGCAGGGGGAGAAGAGCAGTACTTC
>TRBJ2-1|TRBV29-1|-|-
CSVEVTRSEQFF
TGCAGCGTTGAAGTAACCCGGAGTGAGCAGTTCTTC
>TRBJ2-3|TRBV7-9|-|-
CASSPQQGNPSTDTQYF
TGTGCCAGCAGCCCACAACAGGGAAACCCCTCCACAGATACGCAGTATTTT
>TRBJ2-1|TRBV7-9|few|TRBD1
CASSFSGTGHHNEQFF
TGTGCCAGCAGCTTCTCCGGGACAGGACACCACAATGAGCAGTTCTTC
>TRBJ2-3|TRBV10-3|few|-
CAISEPLGSLTDTQYF
TGTGCCATCAGTGAGCCGCTCGGGTCCCTCACAGATACGCAGTATTTT
>TRBJ2-1|TRBV25-1|-|-
CASSAQVKGEQFF
TGTGCCAGCAGTGCCCAGGTGAAGGGTGAGCAGTTCTTC
>TRBJ1-2|TRBV6-5|-|TRBD1
CASTPIGQGNYGYTF
TGTGCCAGCACCCCTATTGGACAGGGGAACTATGGCTACACCTTC
>TRBJ1-2|TRBV7-9|-|TRBD1
CASSLATGSNGYTF
TGTGCCAGCAGCTTAGCGACAGGGTCTAATGGCTACACCTTC